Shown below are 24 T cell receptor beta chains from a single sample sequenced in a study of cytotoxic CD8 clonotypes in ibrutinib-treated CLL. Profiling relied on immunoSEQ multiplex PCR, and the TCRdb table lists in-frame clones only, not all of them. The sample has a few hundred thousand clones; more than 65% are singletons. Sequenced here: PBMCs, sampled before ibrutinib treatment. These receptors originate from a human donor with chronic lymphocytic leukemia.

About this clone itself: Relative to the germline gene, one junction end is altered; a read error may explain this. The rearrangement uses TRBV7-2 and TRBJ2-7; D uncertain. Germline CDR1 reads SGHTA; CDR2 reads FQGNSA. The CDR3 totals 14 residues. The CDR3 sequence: CASSLVLSSDEQYF. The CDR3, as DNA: TGTGCCAGCAGCTTAGTCTTGTCCTCCGACGAGCAGTACTTC. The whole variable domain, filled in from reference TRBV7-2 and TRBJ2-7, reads GAGVSQSPSNKVTEKGKDVELRCDPISGHTALYWYRQSLGQGLEFLIYFQGNSAPDKSGLPSDRFSAERTGGSVSTLTIQRTQQEDSAVYLCASSLVLSSDEQYFGPGTRLTVT.

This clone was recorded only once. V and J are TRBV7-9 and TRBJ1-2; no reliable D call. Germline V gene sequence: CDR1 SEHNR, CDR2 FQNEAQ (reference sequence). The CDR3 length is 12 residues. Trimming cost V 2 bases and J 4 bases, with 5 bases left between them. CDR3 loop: CASSLNVYGYTF. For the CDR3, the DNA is TGTGCCAGCAGCTTAAACGTCTATGGCTACACCTTC.

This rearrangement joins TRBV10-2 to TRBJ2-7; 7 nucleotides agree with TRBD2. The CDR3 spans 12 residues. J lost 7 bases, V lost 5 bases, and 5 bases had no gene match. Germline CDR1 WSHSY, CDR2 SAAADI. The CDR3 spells CASSRGLREQYF. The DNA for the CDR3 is TGCGCCAGCAGTAGGGGACTAAGGGAGCAGTACTTC.

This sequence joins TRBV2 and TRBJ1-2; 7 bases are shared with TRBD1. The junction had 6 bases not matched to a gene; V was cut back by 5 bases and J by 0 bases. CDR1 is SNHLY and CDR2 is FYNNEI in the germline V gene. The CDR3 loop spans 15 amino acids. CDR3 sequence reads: CASSFTGDANYGYTF. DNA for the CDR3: TGTGCCAGCAGTTTCACAGGGGATGCTAACTATGGCTACACCTTC.

The CDR3 is CASTQGHGYTF. CDR3 nucleotides: TGTGCCAGCACCCAGGGACATGGCTACACCTTC. The gene calls are TRBV7-2 and TRBJ1-2; D possibly corresponds to TRBD1 (5 bases). Germline V gives CDR1 SGHTA, CDR2 FQGNSA. The ends were cut back, 7 bases at V and 6 bases at J, with 9 bases in the middle. The length of the CDR3 is 11 residues.

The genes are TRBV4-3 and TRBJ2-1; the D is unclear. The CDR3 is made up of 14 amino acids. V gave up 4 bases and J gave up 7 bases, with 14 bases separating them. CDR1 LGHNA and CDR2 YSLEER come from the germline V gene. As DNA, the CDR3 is TGCGCCAGCAGCCGGGATGGTTTGAGGAATGAGCAGTTCTTC. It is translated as CASSRDGLRNEQFF.

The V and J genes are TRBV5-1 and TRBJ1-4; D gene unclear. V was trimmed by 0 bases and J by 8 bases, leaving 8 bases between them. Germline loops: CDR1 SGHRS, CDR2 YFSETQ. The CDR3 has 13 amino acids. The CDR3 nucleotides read TGCGCCAGCAGCTTGGGGCGGCAAGAAAAACTGTTTTTT. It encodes CASSLGRQEKLFF.

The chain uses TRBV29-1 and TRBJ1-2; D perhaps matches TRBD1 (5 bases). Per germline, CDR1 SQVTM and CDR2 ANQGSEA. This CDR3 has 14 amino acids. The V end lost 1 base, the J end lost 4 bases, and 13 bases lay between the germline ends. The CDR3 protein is CSVEVRQTAYGYTF. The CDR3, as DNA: TGCAGCGTTGAAGTCCGACAGACAGCCTATGGCTACACCTTC.

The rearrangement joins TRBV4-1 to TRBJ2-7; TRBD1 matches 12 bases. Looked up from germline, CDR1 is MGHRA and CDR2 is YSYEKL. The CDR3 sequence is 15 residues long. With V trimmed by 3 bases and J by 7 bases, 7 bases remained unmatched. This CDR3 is CASSHARDRGREQYF. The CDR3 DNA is TGCGCCAGCAGCCACGCCCGGGACAGGGGGCGAGAGCAGTACTTC.

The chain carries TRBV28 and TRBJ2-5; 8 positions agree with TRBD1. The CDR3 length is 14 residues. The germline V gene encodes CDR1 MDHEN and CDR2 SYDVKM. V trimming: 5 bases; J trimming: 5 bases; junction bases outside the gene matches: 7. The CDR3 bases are TGTGCCAGCAGTACTACCCGACAGGGGGAGACCCAGTACTTC. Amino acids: CASSTTRQGETQYF. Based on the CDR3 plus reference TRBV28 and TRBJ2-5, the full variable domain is DVKVTQSSRYLVKRTGEKVFLECVQDMDHENMFWYRQDPGLGLRLIYFSYDVKMKEKGDIPEGYSVSREKKERFSLILESASTNQTSMYLCASSTTRQGETQYFGPGTRLLVL.

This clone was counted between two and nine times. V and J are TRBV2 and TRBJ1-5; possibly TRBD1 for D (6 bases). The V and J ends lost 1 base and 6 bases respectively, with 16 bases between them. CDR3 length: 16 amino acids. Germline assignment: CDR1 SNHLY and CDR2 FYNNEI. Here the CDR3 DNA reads TGTGCCAGCAGTGAAGATCGTTGGGACATAGGTCAGCCCCAGCATTTT. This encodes CASSEDRWDIGQPQHF.

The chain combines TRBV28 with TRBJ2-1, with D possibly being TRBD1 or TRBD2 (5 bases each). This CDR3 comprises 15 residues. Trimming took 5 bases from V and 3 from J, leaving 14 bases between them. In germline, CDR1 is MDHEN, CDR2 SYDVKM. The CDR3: CASSTGTSLYNEQFF. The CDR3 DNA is TGTGCCAGCAGTACGGGGACCAGCCTCTACAATGAGCAGTTCTTC. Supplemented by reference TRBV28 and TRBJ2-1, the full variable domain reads DVKVTQSSRYLVKRTGEKVFLECVQDMDHENMFWYRQDPGLGLRLIYFSYDVKMKEKGDIPEGYSVSREKKERFSLILESASTNQTSMYLCASSTGTSLYNEQFFGPGTRLTVL.

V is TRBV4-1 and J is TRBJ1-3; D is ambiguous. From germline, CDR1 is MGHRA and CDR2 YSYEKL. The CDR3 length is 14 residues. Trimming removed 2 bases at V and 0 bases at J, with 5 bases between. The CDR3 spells CASSQLNSGNTIYF. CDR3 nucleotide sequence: TGCGCCAGCAGCCAACTAAACTCTGGAAACACCATATATTTT.

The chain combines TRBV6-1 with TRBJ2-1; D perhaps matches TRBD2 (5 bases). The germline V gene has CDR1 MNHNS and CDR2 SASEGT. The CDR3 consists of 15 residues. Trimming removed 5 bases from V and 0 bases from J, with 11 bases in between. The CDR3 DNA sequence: TGTGCCAGCAGTTCTGGCCGGGACTCCTACAATGAGCAGTTCTTC. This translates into CASSSGRDSYNEQFF.

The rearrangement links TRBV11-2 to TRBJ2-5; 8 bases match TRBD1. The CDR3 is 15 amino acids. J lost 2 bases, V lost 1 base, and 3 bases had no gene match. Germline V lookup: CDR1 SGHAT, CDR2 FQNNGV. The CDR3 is CASSLGTGIQETQYF. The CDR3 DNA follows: TGTGCCAGCAGCTTAGGGACAGGGATTCAAGAGACCCAGTACTTC.

CDR3: CASSQETSGRYEQYF. The CDR3 DNA reads as TGCGCCAGCAGCCAAGAAACTAGCGGGAGATACGAGCAGTACTTC. The genes are TRBV4-1 and TRBJ2-7, with TRBD2 matching 11 bases. Unmatched junction bases numbered 2, after V lost 0 bases and J lost 4 bases. The CDR3 loop spans 15 amino acids. The V gene's germline CDR1 is MGHRA and CDR2 YSYEKL.

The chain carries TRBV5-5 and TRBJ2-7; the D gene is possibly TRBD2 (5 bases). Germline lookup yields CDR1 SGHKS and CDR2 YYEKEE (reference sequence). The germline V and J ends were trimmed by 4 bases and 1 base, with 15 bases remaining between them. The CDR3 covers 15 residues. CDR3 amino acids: CASSLLTGLSYEQYF. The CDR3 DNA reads TGTGCCAGCAGCCTCCTGACGGGATTATCCTACGAGCAGTACTTC.

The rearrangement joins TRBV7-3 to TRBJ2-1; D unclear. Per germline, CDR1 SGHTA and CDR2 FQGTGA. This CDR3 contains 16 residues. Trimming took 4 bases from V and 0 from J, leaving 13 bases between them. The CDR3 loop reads CASSSPLSSSYNEQFF. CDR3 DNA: TGTGCCAGCAGCTCCCCCCTATCAAGCTCCTACAATGAGCAGTTCTTC.

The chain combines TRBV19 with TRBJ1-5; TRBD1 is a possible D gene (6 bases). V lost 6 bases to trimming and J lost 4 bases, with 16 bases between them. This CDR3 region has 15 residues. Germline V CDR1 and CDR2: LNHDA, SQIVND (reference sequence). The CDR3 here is CASSFTGQLNQPQHF. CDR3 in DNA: TGTGCCAGTAGCTTCACTGGACAGCTTAATCAGCCCCAGCATTTT.

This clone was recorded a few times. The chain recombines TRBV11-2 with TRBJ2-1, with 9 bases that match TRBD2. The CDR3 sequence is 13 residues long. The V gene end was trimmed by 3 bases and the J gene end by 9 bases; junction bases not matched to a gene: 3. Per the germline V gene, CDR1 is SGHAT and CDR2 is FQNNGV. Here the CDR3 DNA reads TGTGCCAGCAGCTTTCCTAGCGGGATTGAGCAGTTCTTC. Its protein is CASSFPSGIEQFF. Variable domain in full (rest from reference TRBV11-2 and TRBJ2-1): EAGVAQSPRYKIIEKRQSVAFWCNPISGHATLYWYQQILGQGPKLLIQFQNNGVVDDSQLPKDRFSAERLKGVDSTLKIQPAKLEDSAVYLCASSFPSGIEQFFGPGTRLTVL.

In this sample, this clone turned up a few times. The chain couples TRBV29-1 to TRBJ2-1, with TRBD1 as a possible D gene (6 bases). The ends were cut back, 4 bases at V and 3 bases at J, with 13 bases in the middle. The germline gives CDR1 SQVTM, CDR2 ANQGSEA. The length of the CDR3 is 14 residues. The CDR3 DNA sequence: TGCAGCGTTGTTTTAGACAGGAACTACAATGAGCAGTTCTTC. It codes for CSVVLDRNYNEQFF.

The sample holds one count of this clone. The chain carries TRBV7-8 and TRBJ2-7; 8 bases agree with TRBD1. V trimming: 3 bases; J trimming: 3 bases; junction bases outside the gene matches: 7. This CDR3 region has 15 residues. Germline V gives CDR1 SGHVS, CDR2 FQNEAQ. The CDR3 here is CASSFRQGTDYEQYF. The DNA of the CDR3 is TGTGCCAGCAGCTTCCGACAGGGGACCGACTACGAGCAGTACTTC.

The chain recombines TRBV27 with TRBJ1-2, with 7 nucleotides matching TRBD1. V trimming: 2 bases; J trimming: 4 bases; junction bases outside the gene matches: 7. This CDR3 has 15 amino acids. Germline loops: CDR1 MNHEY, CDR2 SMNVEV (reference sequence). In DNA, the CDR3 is TGTGCCAGCAGTTTAACCCCTGCAGGGGGCTATGGCTACACCTTC. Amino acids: CASSLTPAGGYGYTF.

The CDR3 loop is CAWTEGFGGRRETQYF. The CDR3 DNA reads TGTGCCTGGACAGAGGGGTTTGGCGGGAGACGAGAGACCCAGTACTTC. The chain has TRBV30 and TRBJ2-5; 7 bases map to TRBD2. Germline trimming cut 4 bases from V and 4 bases from J; bases unmatched to any gene: 15. The CDR3 is 16 residues long. Looked up from germline, CDR1 is GTSNPN and CDR2 is SVGIG (reference sequence).